One sample yielded the 8 T cell receptor beta chains listed below, sequenced in a study of CD8+ T cells in alopecia areata. Extracted from the samples, RNA was reverse transcribed into cDNA to serve as the sequencing template. Some clones are missing from TCRdb's copy, which holds only in-frame ones; the method was immunoSEQ multiplex PCR. Altogether around 110,000 clones were found in the sample, and no singletons occur. Material for sequencing was lesional skin. The receptors come from a C3H/HeJ mouse with alopecia areata. The mice in this strain carry MHC haplotype H2-k.

About this clone: Any gene name here is a mouse gene name. CDR3 residues: CTCSAGGTGGAYEQYF. The sequenced part of the CDR3 DNA is TGCACCTGCAGTGCAGGGGGGACTGGGGGGGCCTAT. J is TRBJ2-7 and V is TRBV1; 13 positions match TRBD2. The observed sequence ends 4 residues before the CDR3 terminus, with the missing tail filled in from the germline J gene. The J segment lost 2 bases and the V segment lost 1 base, leaving 2 bases of the junction unmatched. CDR1 and CDR2 (germline): NSQYPW, LRSPGD (reference sequence). The CDR3 loop spans 16 amino acids.

About this clone: A mismatch at residue 13 separates the TCRdb protein from the translated DNA, so the protein presented here was translated from the DNA. Gene names and germline refer to mouse. The read gets to within 3 residues of the CDR3 end, and the germline J gene fills in the rest. V gene TRBV1 combines with J gene TRBJ1-3; 7 bases agree with TRBD1. The CDR3 has 16 residues. CDR1 and CDR2 (germline): NSQYPW, LRSPGD (reference sequence). Trimming cost V 0 bases and J 3 bases; bases outside gene matches: 5. The part of the CDR3 DNA that was read is TGCACCTGCAGTGCAGATATGACAGGGATTGGAAATACG. Amino acid sequence: CTCSADMTGIGNT. The entire CDR3 is CTCSADMTGIGNTLYF.

This clone showed up many times. Gene names follow the mouse nomenclature. The read is 4 residues too short to cover the CDR3 end, so that end is filled in from the germline J gene. The rearrangement joins TRBV1 to TRBJ2-7, with TRBD2 identical over 8 bases. The germline V gene has CDR1 NSQYPW and CDR2 LRSPGD (reference sequence). After removal of 0 bases from V and 2 bases from J, the junction contained 3 bases not matched to a gene. The CDR3 runs 15 residues. The CDR3 bases that were read are TGCACCTGCAGTGCAGAGGGCTGGGGGGCCTAT. This gives the protein CTCSAEGWGAY. The full CDR3 is CTCSAEGWGAYEQYF. Drawing the rest from reference TRBV1 and TRBJ2-7, the complete variable domain is VTLLEQNPRWRLVPRGQAVNLRCILKNSQYPWMSWYQQDLQKQLQWLFTLRSPGDKEVKSLPGADYLATRVTDTELRLQVANMSQGRTLYCTCSAEGWGAYEQYFGPGTRLTVL.

This clone was counted a few times. Gene names and germline match the mouse. The read halts 4 residues ahead of the CDR3 end, with the missing end drawn from the germline J gene. The chain couples TRBV19 to TRBJ2-7; D ambiguous. Germline values: CDR1 FNHDT, CDR2 SITEND (reference sequence). V lost 4 bases to trimming and J lost 2 bases, with 7 bases between them. The CDR3 is 12 amino acids. CDR3 residues: CASSYTAYEQYF. Incomplete CDR3 DNA: TGTGCCAGCAGTTATACAGCCTAT. Full variable domain (missing parts from reference TRBV19 and TRBJ2-7): GGIITQTPKFLIGQEGQKLTLKCQQNFNHDTMYWYRQDSGKGLRLIYYSITENDLQKGDLSEGYDASREKKSSFSLTVTSAQKNEMAVFLCASSYTAYEQYFGPGTRLTVL.

This clone has a count of ten or more. Gene names and germline match the mouse. The observed sequence ends 4 residues before the CDR3 terminus, with the missing tail filled in from the germline J gene. The chain uses TRBV13-3 and TRBJ2-1, with 14 bases that match TRBD2. Germline V gives CDR1 NNHDY, CDR2 SYVADS. This CDR3 comprises 15 residues. J gave up 5 bases and V 5 bases, and 3 bases lay outside the gene matches. The sequenced part of the CDR3 DNA is TGTGCCAGCAGGGGACTGGGGGGGCGCGATGCT. Protein: CASRGLGGRDA. The full-length CDR3 reads as CASRGLGGRDAEQFF.

In its sample, this clone was seen a few times. TCRdb's protein and the translated DNA diverge at residue 14; the protein reported here is the translation of the DNA. Each gene name is a mouse one. The sequence runs out 3 residues before the end of the CDR3; the remainder is reconstructed from the germline J gene. The chain couples TRBV19 to TRBJ1-6, with 10 bases aligning to TRBD1. TRBJ1-6 qualifies as an ORF whose function is uncertain. V shed 4 bases, J shed 7 bases, and the junction held 11 bases outside the gene matches. The germline V gene encodes CDR1 FNHDT and CDR2 SITEND (reference sequence). The CDR3 totals 17 residues. CDR3 DNA (partial): TGTGCCAGCAGTCCTGTCCGGGACAGGGGAAAGAATTCGCCC. It encodes CASSPVRDRGKNSP. The CDR3 in its entirety is CASSPVRDRGKNSPLYF.

In regard to this clone: Mouse gene names apply. The missing CDR3 end, 4 residues past where the read stops, is filled in from the germline J gene. The rearrangement links TRBV19 to TRBJ2-1; 8 bases map to TRBD1. The length of the CDR3 is 12 residues. Germline V gives CDR1 FNHDT, CDR2 SITEND (reference sequence). The sequenced CDR3 bases are TGTGCCTCCCAGGGGGCGCGAGCT. Translated: CASQGARA. The complete CDR3 reads CASQGARAEQFF.

This clone turned up a few times. Gene names are the mouse ones. The observed sequence ends 4 residues before the CDR3 terminus, with the missing tail filled in from the germline J gene. This chain uses TRBV1 with TRBJ2-5; 7 bases match TRBD2. The CDR3 runs 15 residues. The V gene's germline CDR1 is NSQYPW and CDR2 LRSPGD (reference sequence). The CDR3 is CTCSGGGSPKDTQYF. The sequenced CDR3 bases are TGCACCTGCAGTGGGGGGGGGTCGCCAAAAGAC.